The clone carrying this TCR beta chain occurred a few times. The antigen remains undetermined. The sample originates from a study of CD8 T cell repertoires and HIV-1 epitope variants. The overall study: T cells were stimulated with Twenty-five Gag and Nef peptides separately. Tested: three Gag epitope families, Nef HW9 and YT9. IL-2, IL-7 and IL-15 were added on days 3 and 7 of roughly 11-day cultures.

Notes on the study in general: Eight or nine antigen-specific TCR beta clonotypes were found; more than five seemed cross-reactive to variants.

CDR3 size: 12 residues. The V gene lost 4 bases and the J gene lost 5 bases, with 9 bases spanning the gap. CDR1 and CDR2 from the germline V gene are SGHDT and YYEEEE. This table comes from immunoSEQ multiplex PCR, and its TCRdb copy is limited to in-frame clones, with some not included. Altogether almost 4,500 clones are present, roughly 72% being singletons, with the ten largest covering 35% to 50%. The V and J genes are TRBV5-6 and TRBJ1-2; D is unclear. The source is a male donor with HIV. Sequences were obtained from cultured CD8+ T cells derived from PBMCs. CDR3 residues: CASSAGTYGYTF. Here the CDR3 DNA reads TGTGCCAGCAGCGCGGGTACTTATGGCTACACCTTC.